This T cell receptor (beta chain) was retrieved from a study of blood T cell repertoires in COVID-19. Source study methods: Amplified reference gene primers provided the basis for estimating nucleated cell counts. The protocol was immunoSEQ multiplex PCR, while the TCRdb copy is restricted to in-frame clones and leaves out a portion. V, J and clone size are those of that table, while D and trimming were read from the DNA. Of some 500,000 clones listed, approximately 88% are singletons. V lost 5 bases to trimming and J lost 2 bases, with 14 bases between them. Germline values: CDR1 SGHKS, CDR2 YYEKEE (reference sequence). The CDR3 runs 15 residues.

The TCR comes from a woman between 45 and 60 years old with COVID-19, enrolled during active disease. V is TRBV5-5 and J is TRBJ1-5, with D uncertain. The sample comprised peripheral blood. The CDR3 nucleotides are TGTGCCAGCAGTTCGGGGTCGTCGGGCAATCAGCCCCAGCATTTT. It encodes CASSSGSSGNQPQHF.